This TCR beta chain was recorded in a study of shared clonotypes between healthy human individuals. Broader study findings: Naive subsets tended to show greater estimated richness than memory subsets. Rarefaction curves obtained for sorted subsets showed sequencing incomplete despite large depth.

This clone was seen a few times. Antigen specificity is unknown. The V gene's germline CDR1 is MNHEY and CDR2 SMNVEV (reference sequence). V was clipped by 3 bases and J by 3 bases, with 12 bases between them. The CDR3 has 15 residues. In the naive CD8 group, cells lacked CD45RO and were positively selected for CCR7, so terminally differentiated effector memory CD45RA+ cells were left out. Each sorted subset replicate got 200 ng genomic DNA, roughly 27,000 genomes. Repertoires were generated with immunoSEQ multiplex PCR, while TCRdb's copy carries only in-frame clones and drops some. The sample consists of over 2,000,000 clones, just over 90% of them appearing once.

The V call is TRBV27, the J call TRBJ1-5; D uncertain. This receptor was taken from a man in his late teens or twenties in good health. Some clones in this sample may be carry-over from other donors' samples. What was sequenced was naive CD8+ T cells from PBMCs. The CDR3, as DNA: TGTGCCAGCAGTTTCTCCCGTAGCGCCAATCAGCCCCAGCATTTT. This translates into CASSFSRSANQPQHF.